Listed below are T cell receptor beta chains from one sample, sequenced in a study of cytomegalovirus exposure and HLA in healthy donors. Method: immunoSEQ multiplex PCR; TCRdb's copy keeps in-frame clones and lacks some. Here the sample spans around 150,000 clones, about 75% being singletons. Sample: PBMCs. These receptors were collected from a woman between 50 and 59 years old in good health and CMV-seropositive. CDR3s include the opening cysteine and the closing phenylalanine or tryptophan. A row's size may be missing; if present it is once, few, many or a size class.

>.|16|TRBJ2-1|TRBV6-5
CASSYSDRLHYNEQFF
>few|16|TRBJ2-2|TRBV7-6
CASSLVSGEGIGELFF
>.|14|TRBJ2-3|TRBV7-3
CASSLSTSTDTQYF
>.|16|TRBJ2-1|TRBV4-1
CASSQDNSGRFNEQFF
>few|15|TRBJ2-7|TRBV19
CASSSLAGDAYEQYF
>.|11|TRBJ2-4|TRBV29-1
CSVEGTGIQYF
>.|17|TRBJ1-2|TRBV5-4
CASAPQGGIQGWYGYTF
>.|16|TRBJ2-3|TRBV27
CASSLSPAAPADTQYF
>.|14|TRBJ2-3|TRBV5-6
CASSAGGYADTQYF
>.|13|TRBJ1-3|TRBV28
CASSLSPGNTIYF
>.|15|TRBJ1-2|TRBV7-2
CASSQPWGGASGYTF
>.|13|TRBJ2-7|TRBV29-1
CSVGGDRGYEQYF
>.|15|TRBJ2-1|TRBV13
CASSFQREGLDEQFF
>.|17|TRBJ2-7|TRBV25-1
CASSEWGTSGVPYEQYF
>.|14|TRBJ2-1|TRBV5-4
CASSASGAYNEQFF
>once|16|TRBJ1-5|TRBV2
CASSDQAGPSNQPQHF
>.|16|TRBJ1-2|TRBV19
CASRTRHRGSNYGYTF
>.|19|TRBJ1-4|TRBV19
CASTPRSTLSLWTNEKLFF
>once|16|TRBJ2-1|TRBV9
CASSVALGSGENEQFF
>.|14|TRBJ2-3|TRBV10-3
CAISDPPGTDTQYF
>few|14|TRBJ1-1|TRBV18
CASSPGQGNTEAFF
>.|16|TRBJ2-3|TRBV18
CASSPLQLAGTYTQYF
>.|14|TRBJ2-7|TRBV5-6
CASTLQGESYEQYF
>once|18|TRBJ2-3|TRBV7-2
CASSLRIVGGQVADTQYF
>.|16|TRBJ1-5|TRBV19
CASSLATDPGRQPQHF
>.|15|TRBJ2-2|TRBV13
CASSFSGRDTGELFF
>.|18|TRBJ2-5|TRBV14
CASSQGFMERLAEETQYF
>.|16|TRBJ2-5|TRBV7-9
CASSLGAGLDQETQYF
>.|15|TRBJ2-7|TRBV11-2
CASSLGAVITYEQYF
>.|13|TRBJ1-1|TRBV18
CASSPKTRIEAFF
>.|17|TRBJ1-4|TRBV6-4
CASSGQEVKATNEKLFF
>few|14|TRBJ2-7|TRBV5-6
CASSWGQGSYEQYF
>.|14|TRBJ2-7|TRBV11-1
CASSRPGQGNEQYF
>.|16|TRBJ2-5|TRBV27
CASSLRVGQHQETQYF
>few|16|TRBJ2-5|TRBV2
CASMGTSGRLGETQYF
>.|15|TRBJ1-1|TRBV19
CASIPGQGASAEAFF
>.|19|TRBJ2-1|TRBV27
CASSLSRRVAPRSYNEQFF